The entry that follows covers one T cell receptor beta chain sequence. Other DNA sequences in this specimen translate into the identical CDR3. This sample was taken from a study of shared clonotypes between healthy human individuals. The method was immunoSEQ multiplex PCR; TCRdb's version includes in-frame clones alone and lacks a portion of them. The table shows about 1.5 million clones, with around 97% occurring only once. What was sequenced was naive CD4+ T cells sorted from blood. This sample's subset: CD45RA+ positively selected. The receptor's source is a man between 25 and 39 years old in good health.

In DNA form, the CDR3 reads TGCAGCGTTGGACAGGGAGGGAATCAGCCCCAGCATTTT. This codes for CSVGQGGNQPQHF. The rearrangement links TRBV29-1 to TRBJ1-5, with 7 bases lining up with TRBD1. This CDR3 contains 13 residues. Germline assignment: CDR1 SQVTM and CDR2 ANQGSEA. V gave up 4 bases and J gave up 4 bases; unmatched junction bases: 4. Supplemented by reference TRBV29-1 and TRBJ1-5, the full variable domain reads SAVISQKPSRDICQRGTSLTIQCQVDSQVTMMFWYRQQPGQSLTLIATANQGSEATYESGFVIDKFPISRPNLTFSTLTVSNMSPEDSSIYLCSVGQGGNQPQHFGDGTRLSIL.